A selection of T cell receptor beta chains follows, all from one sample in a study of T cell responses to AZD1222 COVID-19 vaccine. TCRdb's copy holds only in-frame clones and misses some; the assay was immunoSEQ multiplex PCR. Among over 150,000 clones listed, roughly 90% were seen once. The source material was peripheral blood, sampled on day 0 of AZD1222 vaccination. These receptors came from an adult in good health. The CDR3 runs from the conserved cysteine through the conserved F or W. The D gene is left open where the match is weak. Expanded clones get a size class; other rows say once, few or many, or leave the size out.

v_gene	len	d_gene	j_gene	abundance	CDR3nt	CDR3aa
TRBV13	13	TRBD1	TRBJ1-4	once	TGTGCCAGCAGCTTCACAGGGGTTGAAAAACTGTTTTTT	CASSFTGVEKLFF
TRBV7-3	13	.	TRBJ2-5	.	TGTGCCAGCAGCTTAGAAGCCCAAGAGACCCAGTACTTC	CASSLEAQETQYF
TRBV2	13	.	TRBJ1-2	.	TGTGCCAGCAGTGAACTGGCAGTCTATGGCTACACCTTC	CASSELAVYGYTF
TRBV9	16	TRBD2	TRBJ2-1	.	TGTGCCAGCAGCGTCCTTAGCGGGCTATCCTACAATGAGCAGTTCTTC	CASSVLSGLSYNEQFF
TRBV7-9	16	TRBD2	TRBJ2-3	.	TGTGCCAGCAGCCGTATGGCGGGGGGAGCCACAGATACGCAGTATTTT	CASSRMAGGATDTQYF
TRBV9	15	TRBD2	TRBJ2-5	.	TGTGCCAGCAAACGGACTAGCGGGGTCCGGGAGACCCAGTACTTC	CASKRTSGVRETQYF
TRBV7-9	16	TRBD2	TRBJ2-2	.	TGTGCCAGCAGCTTAGCAAGCGGGGGGGACACCGGGGAGCTGTTTTTT	CASSLASGGDTGELFF
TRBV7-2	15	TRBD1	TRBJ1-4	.	TGTGCCAGCAGCTATTCGGGACAGCCTAATGAAAAACTGTTTTTT	CASSYSGQPNEKLFF
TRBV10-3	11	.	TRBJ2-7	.	TGTGCCGCCACTTCCTCCTACGAGCAGTACTTC	CAATSSYEQYF
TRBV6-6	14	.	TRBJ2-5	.	TGTGCCAGCAGTTACGGCAGGGACCGGGAGACCCAGTACTTC	CASSYGRDRETQYF